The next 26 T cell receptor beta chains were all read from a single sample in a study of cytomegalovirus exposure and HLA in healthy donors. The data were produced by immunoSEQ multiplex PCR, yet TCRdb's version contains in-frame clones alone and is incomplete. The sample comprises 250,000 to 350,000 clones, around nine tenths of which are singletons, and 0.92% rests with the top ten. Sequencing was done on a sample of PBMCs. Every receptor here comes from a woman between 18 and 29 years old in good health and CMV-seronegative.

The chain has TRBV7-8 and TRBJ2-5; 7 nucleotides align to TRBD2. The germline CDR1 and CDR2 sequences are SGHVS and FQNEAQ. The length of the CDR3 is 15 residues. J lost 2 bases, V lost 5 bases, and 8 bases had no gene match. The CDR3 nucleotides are TGTGCCAGCAGCGCCCGACGGGACTATCAAGAGACCCAGTACTTC. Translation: CASSARRDYQETQYF.

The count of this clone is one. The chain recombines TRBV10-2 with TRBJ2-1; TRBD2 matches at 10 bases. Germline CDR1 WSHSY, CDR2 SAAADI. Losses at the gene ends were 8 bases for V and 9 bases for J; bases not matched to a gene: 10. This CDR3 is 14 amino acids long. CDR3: CASQLAGVVGEQFF. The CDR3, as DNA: TGCGCCAGCCAGCTAGCGGGAGTGGTGGGTGAGCAGTTCTTC.

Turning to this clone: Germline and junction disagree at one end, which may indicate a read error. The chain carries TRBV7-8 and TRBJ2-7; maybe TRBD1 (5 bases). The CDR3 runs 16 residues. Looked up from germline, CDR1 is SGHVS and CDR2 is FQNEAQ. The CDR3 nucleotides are TGTGCCAGCAGTTTAGGGGTACGGCAGGGTCTCGACGAGCAGTACTTC. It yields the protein CASSLGVRQGLDEQYF.

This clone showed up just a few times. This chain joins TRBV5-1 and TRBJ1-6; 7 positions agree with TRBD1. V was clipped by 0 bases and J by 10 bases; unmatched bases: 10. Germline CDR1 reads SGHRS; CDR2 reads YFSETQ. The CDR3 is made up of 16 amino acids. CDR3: CASSLDVTGFNSPLHF. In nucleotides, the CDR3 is TGCGCCAGCAGCTTGGACGTGACAGGGTTCAACTCACCCCTCCACTTT.

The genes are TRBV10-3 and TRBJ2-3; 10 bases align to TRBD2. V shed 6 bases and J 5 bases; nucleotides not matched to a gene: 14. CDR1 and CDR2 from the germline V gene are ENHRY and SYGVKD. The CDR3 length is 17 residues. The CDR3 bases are TGTGCCATCAGCGGAACTAGCGGGGCCATCTCGGGAGATACGCAGTATTTT. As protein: CAISGTSGAISGDTQYF.

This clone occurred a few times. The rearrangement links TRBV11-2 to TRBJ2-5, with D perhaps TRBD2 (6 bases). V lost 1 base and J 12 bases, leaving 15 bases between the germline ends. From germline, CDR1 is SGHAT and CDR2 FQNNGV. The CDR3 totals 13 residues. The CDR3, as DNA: TGTGCCAGCAGCTTAGGGGACTCCACTTTTGAGTACTTC. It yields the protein CASSLGDSTFEYF.

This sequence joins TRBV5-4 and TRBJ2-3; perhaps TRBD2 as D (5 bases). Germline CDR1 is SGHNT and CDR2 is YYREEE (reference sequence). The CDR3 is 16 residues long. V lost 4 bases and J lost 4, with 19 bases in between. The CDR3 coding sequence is TGTGCCAGCAGCGCCGGGAAGGCTAGCTGGGCAGATACGCAGTATTTT. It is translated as CASSAGKASWADTQYF.

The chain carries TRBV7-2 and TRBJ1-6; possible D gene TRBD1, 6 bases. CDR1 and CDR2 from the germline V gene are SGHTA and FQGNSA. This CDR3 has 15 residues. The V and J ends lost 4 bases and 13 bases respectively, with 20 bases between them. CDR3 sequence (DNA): TGTGCCAGCAGCTCGAGTTCAGGGGAGGGAGCTCCCCTCCACTTT. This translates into CASSSSSGEGAPLHF.

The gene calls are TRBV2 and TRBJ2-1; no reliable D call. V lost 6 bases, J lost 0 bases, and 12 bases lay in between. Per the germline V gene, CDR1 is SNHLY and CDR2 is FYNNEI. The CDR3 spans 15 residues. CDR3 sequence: CASSVDLSSYNEQFF. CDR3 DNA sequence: TGTGCCAGCAGCGTAGACTTGAGCTCCTACAATGAGCAGTTCTTC.

CDR3: CASTLKGFTEAFF. In DNA form, the CDR3 reads TGTGCCAGTACCCTCAAGGGGTTCACTGAAGCTTTCTTT. The gene calls are TRBV19 and TRBJ1-1; tentative D call: TRBD1 (5 bases). Germline CDR1 reads LNHDA; CDR2 reads SQIVND (reference sequence). V gave up 7 bases and J gave up 4 bases, with 13 bases separating them. The length of the CDR3 is 13 residues.

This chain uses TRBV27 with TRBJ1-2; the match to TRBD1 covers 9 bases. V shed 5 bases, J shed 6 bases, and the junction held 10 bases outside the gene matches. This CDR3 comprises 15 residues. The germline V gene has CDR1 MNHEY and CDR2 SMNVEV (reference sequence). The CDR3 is CASSPNRGRKNGYTF. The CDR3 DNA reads TGTGCCAGCAGTCCGAACAGGGGGCGAAAGAATGGCTACACCTTC.

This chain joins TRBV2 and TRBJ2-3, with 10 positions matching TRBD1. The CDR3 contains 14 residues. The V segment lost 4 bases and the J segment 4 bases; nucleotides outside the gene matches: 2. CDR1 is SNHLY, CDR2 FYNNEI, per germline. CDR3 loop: CASSATGGPDTQYF. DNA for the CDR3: TGTGCCAGCAGTGCGACAGGGGGCCCAGATACGCAGTATTTT.

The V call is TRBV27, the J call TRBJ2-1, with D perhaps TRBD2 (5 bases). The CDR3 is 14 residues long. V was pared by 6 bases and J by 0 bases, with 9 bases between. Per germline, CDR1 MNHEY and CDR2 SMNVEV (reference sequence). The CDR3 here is CASSLRASYNEQFF. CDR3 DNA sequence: TGTGCCAGCAGCTTGAGGGCCTCCTACAATGAGCAGTTCTTC.

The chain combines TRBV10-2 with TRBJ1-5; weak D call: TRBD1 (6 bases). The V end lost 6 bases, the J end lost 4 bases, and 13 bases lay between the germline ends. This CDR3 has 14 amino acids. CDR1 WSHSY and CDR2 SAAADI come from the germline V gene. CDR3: CASSRTDLNQPQHF. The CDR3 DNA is TGCGCCAGCAGCAGGACAGATTTGAATCAGCCCCAGCATTTT.

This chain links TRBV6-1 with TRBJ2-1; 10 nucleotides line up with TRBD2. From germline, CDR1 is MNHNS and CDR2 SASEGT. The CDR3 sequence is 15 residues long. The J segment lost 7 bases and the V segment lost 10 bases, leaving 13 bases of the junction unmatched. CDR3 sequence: CATNTLAGAGNEQFF. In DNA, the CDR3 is TGTGCCACCAACACCCTAGCGGGAGCAGGGAATGAGCAGTTCTTC.

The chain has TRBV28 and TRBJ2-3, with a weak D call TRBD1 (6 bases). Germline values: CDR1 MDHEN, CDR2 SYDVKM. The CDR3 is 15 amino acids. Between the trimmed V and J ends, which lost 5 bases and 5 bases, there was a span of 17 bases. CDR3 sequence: CASSPTSDRIDTQYF. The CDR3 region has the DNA TGTGCCAGCAGTCCTACGTCGGACAGAATAGATACGCAGTATTTT. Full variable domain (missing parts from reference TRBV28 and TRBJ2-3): DVKVTQSSRYLVKRTGEKVFLECVQDMDHENMFWYRQDPGLGLRLIYFSYDVKMKEKGDIPEGYSVSREKKERFSLILESASTNQTSMYLCASSPTSDRIDTQYFGPGTRLTVL.

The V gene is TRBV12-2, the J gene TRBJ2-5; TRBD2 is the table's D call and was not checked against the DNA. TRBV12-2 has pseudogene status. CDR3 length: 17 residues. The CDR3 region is CASRKLAGGPLRETQYF. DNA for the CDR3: TGTGCAAGTCGCAAACTAGCGGGAGGCCCCCTAAGAGAGACCCAGTACTTC.

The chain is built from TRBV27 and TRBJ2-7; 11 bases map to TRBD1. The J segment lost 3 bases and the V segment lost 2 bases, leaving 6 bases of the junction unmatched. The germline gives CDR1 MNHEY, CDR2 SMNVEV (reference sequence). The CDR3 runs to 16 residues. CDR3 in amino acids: CASSLPPGQGVYEQYF. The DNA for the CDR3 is TGTGCCAGCAGTTTACCTCCGGGACAGGGGGTCTACGAGCAGTACTTC.

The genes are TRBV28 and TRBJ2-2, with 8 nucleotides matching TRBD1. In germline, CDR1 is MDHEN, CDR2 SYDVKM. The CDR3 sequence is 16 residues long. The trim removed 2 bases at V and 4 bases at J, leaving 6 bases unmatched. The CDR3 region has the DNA TGTGCCAGCAGTTTACGGACAGGGAGGCGCACCGGGGAGCTGTTTTTT. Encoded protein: CASSLRTGRRTGELFF.

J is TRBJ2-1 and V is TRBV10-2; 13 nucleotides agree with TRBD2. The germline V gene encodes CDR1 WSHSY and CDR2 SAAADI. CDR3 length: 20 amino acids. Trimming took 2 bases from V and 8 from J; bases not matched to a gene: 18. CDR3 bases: TGCGCCAGCAGTGAGATAGGACTAGCGGGAGAGGGGCAGAGGGGGGATGAGCAGTTCTTC. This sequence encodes CASSEIGLAGEGQRGDEQFF.

Written as DNA, the CDR3 is TGTGCCAGCTCAGACGGACTAGCGGGAGTATCAGAGCAGTACTTC. This gives the protein CASSDGLAGVSEQYF. The chain recombines TRBV18 with TRBJ2-7; 13 nucleotides line up with TRBD2. Germline-derived CDR1 and CDR2 are KGHSH and LQKENI. V was clipped by 5 bases and J by 7 bases; unmatched bases: 8. The CDR3 has 15 amino acids. Full variable domain (outside the CDR3, taken from reference TRBV18 and TRBJ2-7): NAGVMQNPRHLVRRRGQEARLRCSPMKGHSHVYWYRQLPEEGLKFMVYLQKENIIDESGMPKERFSAEFPKEGPSILRIQQVVRGDSAAYFCASSDGLAGVSEQYFGPGTRLTVT.

The CDR3 protein is CASSASSGAGSEQYF. CDR3 DNA sequence: TGTGCCAGCAGTGCCTCGTCTGGGGCGGGAAGCGAGCAGTACTTC. The chain is built from TRBV25-1 and TRBJ2-7; tentatively, D is TRBD2 (6 bases). The V and J ends lost 4 bases and 6 bases respectively, with 19 bases between them. The CDR3 is made up of 15 amino acids. Germline CDR1 and CDR2: MGHDK and SYGVNS.

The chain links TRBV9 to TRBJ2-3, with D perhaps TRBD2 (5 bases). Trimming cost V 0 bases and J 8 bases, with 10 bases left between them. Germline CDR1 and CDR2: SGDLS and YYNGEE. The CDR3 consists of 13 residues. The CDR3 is CASSVATMGTQYF. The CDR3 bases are TGTGCCAGCAGCGTAGCGACTATGGGTACGCAGTATTTT.

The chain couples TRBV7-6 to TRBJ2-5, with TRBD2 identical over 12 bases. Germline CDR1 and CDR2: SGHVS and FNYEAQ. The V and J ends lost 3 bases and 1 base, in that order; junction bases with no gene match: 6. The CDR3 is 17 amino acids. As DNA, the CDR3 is TGTGCCAGCAGCTTGACCGGGACTAGCGGGTCCCAAGAGACCCAGTACTTC. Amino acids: CASSLTGTSGSQETQYF.

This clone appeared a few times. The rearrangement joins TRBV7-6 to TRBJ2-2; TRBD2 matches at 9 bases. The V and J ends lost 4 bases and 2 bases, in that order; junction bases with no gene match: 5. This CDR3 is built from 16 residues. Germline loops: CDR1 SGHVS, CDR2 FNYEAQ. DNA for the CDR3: TGTGCCAGCAGCTCGACTAGCGGCCTTAACACCGGGGAGCTGTTTTTT. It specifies CASSSTSGLNTGELFF.

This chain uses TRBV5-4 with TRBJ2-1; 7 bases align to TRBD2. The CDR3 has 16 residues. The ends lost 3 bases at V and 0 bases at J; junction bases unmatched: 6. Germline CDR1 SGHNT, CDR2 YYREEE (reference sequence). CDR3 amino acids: CASSSQAGLSYNEQFF. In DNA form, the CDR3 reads TGTGCCAGCAGCTCCCAAGCGGGACTCTCCTACAATGAGCAGTTCTTC.